The 14 T cell receptor beta chains given below trace back to one sample, sequenced in a study of blood T cell repertoires in COVID-19. Generated by immunoSEQ multiplex PCR, the TCRdb table keeps only in-frame clones and is missing some. The table lists about 75,000 clones, around 90% of them singletons, with roughly a fifth in the top ten. The specimen was peripheral blood. The receptors derive from a human donor in a cohort sampled during active COVID-19.

This clone was recorded a few times. The genes are TRBV4-3 and TRBJ1-1; D may be TRBD1 (6 bases). V gave up 0 bases and J gave up 7 bases, with 9 bases separating them. In germline, CDR1 is LGHNA, CDR2 YSLEER. The CDR3 length is 13 residues. The chain's CDR3 is CASSQDKGVEAFF. The DNA of the CDR3 is TGCGCCAGCAGCCAAGATAAGGGGGTTGAAGCTTTCTTT.

CDR3 nucleotide sequence: TGCGCCAGCCGAGTAGGACAGGGGACAGATACGCAGTATTTT. Translated, it gives CASRVGQGTDTQYF. The chain is built from TRBV5-1 and TRBJ2-3, with 9 nucleotides matching TRBD1. V shed 7 bases, J shed 3 bases, and the junction held 6 bases outside the gene matches. Per the germline V gene, CDR1 is SGHRS and CDR2 is YFSETQ. The CDR3 totals 14 residues.

The chain recombines TRBV19 with TRBJ2-6, with D possibly TRBD1 on 5 matching bases. Germline CDR1 is LNHDA and CDR2 is SQIVND (reference sequence). This CDR3 contains 16 residues. The V and J ends lost 4 bases and 4 bases respectively, with 14 bases between them. The CDR3 loop reads CASSTGLRTGANVLTF. The CDR3 DNA reads TGTGCCAGTAGTACCGGATTACGGACAGGGGCCAACGTCCTGACTTTC.

V gene TRBV9 combines with J gene TRBJ2-6; D uncertain. Trimming cost V 2 bases and J 2 bases, with 2 bases left between them. This CDR3 has 13 residues. CDR1 SGDLS and CDR2 YYNGEE come from the germline V gene. The CDR3 DNA sequence: TGTGCCAGCAGCGTCGCTGGGGCCAACGTCCTGACTTTC. Amino acids: CASSVAGANVLTF.

The chain combines TRBV4-3 with TRBJ2-1; 9 bases are shared with TRBD2. This CDR3 has 16 amino acids. Germline V gives CDR1 LGHNA, CDR2 YSLEER. With 4 bases clipped from V and 7 bases from J, the junction kept 11 bases outside the gene matches. CDR3 amino acids: CASSLAAGGLMNEQFF. CDR3 DNA: TGCGCCAGCAGCCTCGCGGCGGGGGGGCTTATGAATGAGCAGTTCTTC.

The V and J genes are TRBV5-6 and TRBJ2-7, with 7 bases fitting TRBD2. CDR1 and CDR2 (germline): SGHDT, YYEEEE. The CDR3 extends over 15 amino acids. V lost 3 bases to trimming and J lost 0 bases; unmatched junction nucleotides: 6. This CDR3 is CASSWGRGSSYEQYF. The DNA of the CDR3 is TGTGCCAGCAGCTGGGGGAGGGGAAGCTCCTACGAGCAGTACTTC.

The chain employs TRBV6-5 and TRBJ1-2, with D hard to call. The V and J ends lost 2 bases and 4 bases respectively, with 8 bases between them. The CDR3 length is 13 residues. Germline CDR1 MNHEY, CDR2 SVGAGI. The CDR3 bases are TGTGCCAGCAGTTACCAGGCGGGCTATGGCTACACCTTC. It codes for CASSYQAGYGYTF.

In its sample, this clone was seen once. The chain has TRBV5-4 and TRBJ2-7, with TRBD2 identical over 13 bases. The germline gives CDR1 SGHNT, CDR2 YYREEE (reference sequence). The V segment lost 4 bases and the J segment 2 bases; nucleotides outside the gene matches: 3. The CDR3 totals 15 residues. The DNA for the CDR3 is TGTGCCAGCAGCCGGACTAGCGGGGGACCCTACGAGCAGTACTTC. Residues: CASSRTSGGPYEQYF.

The chain has TRBV4-3 and TRBJ2-2; weak D call: TRBD1 (5 bases). CDR1 and CDR2 from the germline V gene are LGHNA and YSLEER. Trimming pared 1 base from V and 1 base from J, leaving 10 bases between. CDR3 length equals 16 residues. CDR3 DNA: TGCGCCAGCAGCCAAGGGGTCGGACAGAACACCGGGGAGCTGTTTTTT. Its translation is CASSQGVGQNTGELFF.

The chain employs TRBV20-1 and TRBJ2-7, with D uncertain. The CDR3 covers 13 residues. The germline gives CDR1 DFQATT, CDR2 SNEGSKA (reference sequence). Trimming took 3 bases from V and 3 from J, leaving 12 bases between them. CDR3 region: CSASPRDNYEQYF. In DNA, the CDR3 is TGCAGTGCTAGTCCCCGAGACAACTACGAGCAGTACTTC.

The chain couples TRBV11-3 to TRBJ1-6, with 9 bases identical to TRBD1. J lost 14 bases, V lost 4 bases, and 6 bases had no gene match. The CDR3 has 13 amino acids. CDR1 is SGHNT, CDR2 YENEEA, per germline. In DNA form, the CDR3 reads TGTGCCAGCAGCTCAAGACAGGGGGGGACCCTCCACTTT. This translates into CASSSRQGGTLHF.

The chain combines TRBV3-1 (or the pseudogene TRBV3-2) with TRBJ2-1; 8 nucleotides agree with TRBD2. The ends lost 6 bases at V and 9 bases at J; junction bases unmatched: 4. The length of the CDR3 is 12 residues. Germline CDR1 LGHDT, CDR2 YNNKEL (reference sequence). The CDR3 loop reads CASRHSGTEQFF. In DNA form, the CDR3 reads TGTGCCAGCAGACATAGCGGGACTGAGCAGTTCTTC.

The chain couples TRBV10-1 to TRBJ2-5; 9 bases line up with TRBD1. CDR3 length: 14 amino acids. V was pared by 5 bases and J by 3 bases, with 4 bases of the junction left unmatched. Germline V lookup: CDR1 WNHNN, CDR2 SYGVQD (reference sequence). Here the CDR3 reads CASSSGQGEETQYF. The CDR3 DNA reads as TGCGCCAGCAGTTCGGGACAGGGAGAAGAGACCCAGTACTTC.

The J gene is TRBJ1-3, the V gene TRBV5-4, with D perhaps TRBD1 (6 bases). Trimming took 3 bases from V and 3 from J, leaving 19 bases between them. CDR1 SGHNT and CDR2 YYREEE come from the germline V gene (reference sequence). The CDR3 length is 17 residues. The CDR3 coding sequence is TGTGCCAGCAGCTCCCCTACCGGGACAACGAATGGAAACACCATATATTTT. As protein: CASSSPTGTTNGNTIYF.